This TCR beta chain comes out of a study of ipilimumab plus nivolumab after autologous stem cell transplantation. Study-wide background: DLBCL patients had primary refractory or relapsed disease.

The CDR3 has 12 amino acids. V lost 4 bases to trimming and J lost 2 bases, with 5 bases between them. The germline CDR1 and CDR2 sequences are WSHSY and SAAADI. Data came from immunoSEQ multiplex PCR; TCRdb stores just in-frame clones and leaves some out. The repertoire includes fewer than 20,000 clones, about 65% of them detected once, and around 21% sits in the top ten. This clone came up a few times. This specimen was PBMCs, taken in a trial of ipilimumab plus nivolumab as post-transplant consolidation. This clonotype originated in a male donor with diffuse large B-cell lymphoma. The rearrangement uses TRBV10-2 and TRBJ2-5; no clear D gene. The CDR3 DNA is TGCGCCAGCAGTGGGGCGCAAGAGACCCAGTACTTC. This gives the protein CASSGAQETQYF.